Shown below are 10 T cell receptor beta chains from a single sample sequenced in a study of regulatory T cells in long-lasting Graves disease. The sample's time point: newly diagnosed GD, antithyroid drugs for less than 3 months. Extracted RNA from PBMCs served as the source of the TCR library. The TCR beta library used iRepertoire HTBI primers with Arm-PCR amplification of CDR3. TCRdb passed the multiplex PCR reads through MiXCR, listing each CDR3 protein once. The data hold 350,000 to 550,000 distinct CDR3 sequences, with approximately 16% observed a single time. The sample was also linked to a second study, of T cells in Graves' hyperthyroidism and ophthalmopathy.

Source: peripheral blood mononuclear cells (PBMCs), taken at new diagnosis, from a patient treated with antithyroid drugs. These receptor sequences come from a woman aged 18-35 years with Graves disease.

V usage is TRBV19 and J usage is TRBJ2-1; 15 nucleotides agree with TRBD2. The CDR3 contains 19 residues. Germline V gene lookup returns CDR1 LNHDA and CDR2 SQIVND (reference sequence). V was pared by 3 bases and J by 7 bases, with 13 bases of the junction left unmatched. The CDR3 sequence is CASSIYPGLAGGMGNEQFF. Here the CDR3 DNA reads TGTGCCAGTAGTATCTACCCCGGACTAGCGGGAGGGATGGGGAATGAGCAGTTCTTC. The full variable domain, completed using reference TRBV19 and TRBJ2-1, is DGGITQSPKYLFRKEGQNVTLSCEQNLNHDAMYWYRQDPGQGLRLIYYSQIVNDFQKGDIAEGYSVSREKKESFPLTVTSAQKNPTAFYLCASSIYPGLAGGMGNEQFFGPGTRLTVL.

The DNA for the CDR3 is TGTGCCAGCAGCTTGGTACAGGCTACCGGGGCTCTCCACTTT. Amino acid sequence: CASSLVQATGALHF. This chain uses TRBV5-6 with TRBJ1-6, with D perhaps TRBD1 (5 bases). The CDR3 consists of 14 residues. Trimming removed 0 bases at V and 16 bases at J, with 17 bases between. The V gene's germline CDR1 is SGHDT and CDR2 YYEEEE.

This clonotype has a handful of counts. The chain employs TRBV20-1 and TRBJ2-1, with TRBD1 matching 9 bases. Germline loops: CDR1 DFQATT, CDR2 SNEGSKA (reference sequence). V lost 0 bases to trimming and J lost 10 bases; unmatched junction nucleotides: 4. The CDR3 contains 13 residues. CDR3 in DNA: TGCAGTGCTAGAGATCCAACAGGGGGCGAGCAGTTCTTC. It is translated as CSARDPTGGEQFF.

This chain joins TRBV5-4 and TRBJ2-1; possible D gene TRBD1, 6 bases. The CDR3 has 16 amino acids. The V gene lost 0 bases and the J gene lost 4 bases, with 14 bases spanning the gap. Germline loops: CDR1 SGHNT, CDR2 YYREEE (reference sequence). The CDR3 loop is CASSLGNRASYNEQFF. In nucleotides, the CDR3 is TGTGCCAGCAGCTTGGGAAACAGGGCCTCTTACAATGAGCAGTTCTTC. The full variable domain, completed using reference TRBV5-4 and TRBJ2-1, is ETGVTQSPTHLIKTRGQQVTLRCSSQSGHNTVSWYQQALGQGPQFIFQYYREEENGRGNFPPRFSGLQFPNYSSELNVNALELDDSALYLCASSLGNRASYNEQFFGPGTRLTVL.

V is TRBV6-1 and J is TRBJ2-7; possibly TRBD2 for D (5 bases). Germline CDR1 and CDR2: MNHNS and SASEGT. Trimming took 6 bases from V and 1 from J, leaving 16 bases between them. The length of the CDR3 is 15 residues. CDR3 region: CASREAKGFSYEQYF. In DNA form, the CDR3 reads TGTGCCAGCAGGGAGGCAAAGGGTTTTTCCTACGAGCAGTACTTC.

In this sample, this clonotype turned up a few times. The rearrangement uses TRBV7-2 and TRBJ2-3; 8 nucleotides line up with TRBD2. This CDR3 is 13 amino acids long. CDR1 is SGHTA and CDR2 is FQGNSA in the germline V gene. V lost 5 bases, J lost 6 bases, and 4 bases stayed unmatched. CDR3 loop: CASSPGGVDTQYF. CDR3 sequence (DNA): TGTGCCAGCAGCCCGGGGGGGGTGGATACGCAGTATTTT.

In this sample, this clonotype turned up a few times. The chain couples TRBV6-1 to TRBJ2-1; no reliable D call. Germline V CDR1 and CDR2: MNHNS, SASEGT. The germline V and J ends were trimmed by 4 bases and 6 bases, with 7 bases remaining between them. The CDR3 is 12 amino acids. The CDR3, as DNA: TGTGCCAGCAGTGGAGGCGTCAATGAGCAGTTCTTC. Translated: CASSGGVNEQFF.

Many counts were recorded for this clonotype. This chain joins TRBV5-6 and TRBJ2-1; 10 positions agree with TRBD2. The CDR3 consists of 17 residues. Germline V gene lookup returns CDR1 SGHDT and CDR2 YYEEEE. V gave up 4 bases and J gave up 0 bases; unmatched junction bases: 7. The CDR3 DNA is TGTGCCAGCAGCCTTCGGACTAGCGGACTCTCCTACAATGAGCAGTTCTTC. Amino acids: CASSLRTSGLSYNEQFF.

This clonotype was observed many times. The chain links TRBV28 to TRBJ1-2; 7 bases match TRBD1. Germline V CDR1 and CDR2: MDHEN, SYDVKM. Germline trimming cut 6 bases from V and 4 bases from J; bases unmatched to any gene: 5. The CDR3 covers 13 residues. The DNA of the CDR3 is TGTGCCAGCAGAGCGACAGGGACCTATGGCTACACCTTC. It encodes CASRATGTYGYTF.

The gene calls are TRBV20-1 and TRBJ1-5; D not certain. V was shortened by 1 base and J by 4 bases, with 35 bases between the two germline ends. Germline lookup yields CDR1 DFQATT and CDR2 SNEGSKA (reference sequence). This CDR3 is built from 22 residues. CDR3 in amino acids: CSARGFRLSAQQARLKNQPQHF. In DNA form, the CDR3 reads TGCAGTGCTAGAGGTTTCCGGCTATCGGCGCAGCAAGCTAGGCTCAAAAATCAGCCCCAGCATTTT.